A single TCR beta chain is shown here with its context. Its target is unknown. The data were taken from a study of beta chain features in type 1 diabetes. The sequenced template was cDNA made from the entire isolated RNA. Assay used: immunoSEQ multiplex PCR; TCRdb lists only in-frame clones, some missing. The table has under 850,000 clones, about an eighth seen once. Trimming shortened V by 4 bases and J by 8 bases, and 14 bases separated the two germline ends. Looked up from germline, CDR1 is KGHSH and CDR2 is LQKENI. The CDR3 is 13 amino acids. Points from the study as a whole: Type 1 diabetes patients showed a moderate but significant shortening of TCRB CDR3s in all four CD4+ subsets. cDNA-based reads could over-represent cells with high TCR expression.

J is TRBJ1-2 and V is TRBV18; D not resolved. This clonotype originated in a man in his late teens or twenties with type 1 diabetes. The sample taken for sequencing was naive CD4+ T cells from blood. This CDR3 is CASSQGSDIGYTF. Here the CDR3 DNA reads TGTGCCAGCTCACAAGGGTCGGATATCGGCTACACCTTC.